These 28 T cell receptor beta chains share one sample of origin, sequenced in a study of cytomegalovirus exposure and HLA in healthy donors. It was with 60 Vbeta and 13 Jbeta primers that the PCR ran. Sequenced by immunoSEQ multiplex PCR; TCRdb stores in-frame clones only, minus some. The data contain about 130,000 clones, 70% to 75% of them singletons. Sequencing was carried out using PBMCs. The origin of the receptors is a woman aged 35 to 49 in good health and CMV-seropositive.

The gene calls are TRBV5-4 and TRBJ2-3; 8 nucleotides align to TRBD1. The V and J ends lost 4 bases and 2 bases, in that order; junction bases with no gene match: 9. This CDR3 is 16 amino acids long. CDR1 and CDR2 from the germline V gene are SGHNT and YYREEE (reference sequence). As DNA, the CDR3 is TGTGCCAGCAGCCCCCCGGACAGGGCTTACACAGATACGCAGTATTTT. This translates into CASSPPDRAYTDTQYF.

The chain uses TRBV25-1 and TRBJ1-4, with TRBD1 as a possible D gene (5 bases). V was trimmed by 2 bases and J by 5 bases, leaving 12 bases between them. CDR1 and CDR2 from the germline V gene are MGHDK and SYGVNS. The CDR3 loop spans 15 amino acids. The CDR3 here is CASSEARGLNEKLFF. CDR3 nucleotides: TGTGCCAGCAGTGAAGCGCGGGGCCTCAATGAAAAACTGTTTTTT.

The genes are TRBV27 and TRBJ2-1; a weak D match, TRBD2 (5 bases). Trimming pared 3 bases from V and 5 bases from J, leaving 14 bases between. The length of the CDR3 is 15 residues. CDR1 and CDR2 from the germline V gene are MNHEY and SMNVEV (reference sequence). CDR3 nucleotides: TGTGCCAGCAGTTTTCTGGGAGCGAGCGACAATGAGCAGTTCTTC. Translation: CASSFLGASDNEQFF.

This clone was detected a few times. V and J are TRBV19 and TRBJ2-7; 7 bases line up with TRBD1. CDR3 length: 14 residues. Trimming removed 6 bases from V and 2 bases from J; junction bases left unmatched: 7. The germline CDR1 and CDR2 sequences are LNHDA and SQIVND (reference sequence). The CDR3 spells CASRGDSLAYEQYF. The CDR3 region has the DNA TGTGCCAGTAGAGGGGACAGCCTGGCCTACGAGCAGTACTTC.

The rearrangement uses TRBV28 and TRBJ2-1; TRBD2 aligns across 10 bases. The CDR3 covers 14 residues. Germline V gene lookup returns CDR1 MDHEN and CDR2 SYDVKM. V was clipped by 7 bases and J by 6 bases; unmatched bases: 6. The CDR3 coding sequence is TGTGCCAGCATTCGAGCGGGAGGGACCAATGAGCAGTTCTTC. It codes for CASIRAGGTNEQFF.

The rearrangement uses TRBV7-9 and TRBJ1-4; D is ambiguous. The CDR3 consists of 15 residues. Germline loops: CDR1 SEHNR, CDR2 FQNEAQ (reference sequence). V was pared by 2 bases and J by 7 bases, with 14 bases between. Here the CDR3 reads CASSLPSVGGEKLFF. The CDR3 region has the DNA TGTGCCAGCAGCTTACCTTCCGTTGGAGGTGAAAAACTGTTTTTT. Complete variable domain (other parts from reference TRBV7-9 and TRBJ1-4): DTGVSQNPRHKITKRGQNVTFRCDPISEHNRLYWYRQTLGQGPEFLTYFQNEAQLEKSRLLSDRFSAERPKGSFSTLEIQRTEQGDSAMYLCASSLPSVGGEKLFFGSGTQLSVL.

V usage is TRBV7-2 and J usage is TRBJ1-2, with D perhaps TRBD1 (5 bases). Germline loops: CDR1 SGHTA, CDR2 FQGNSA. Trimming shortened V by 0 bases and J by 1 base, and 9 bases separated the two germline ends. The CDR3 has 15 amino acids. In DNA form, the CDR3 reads TGTGCCAGCAGCTTAGCCAGCGGGGGTAACTATGGCTACACCTTC. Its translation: CASSLASGGNYGYTF.

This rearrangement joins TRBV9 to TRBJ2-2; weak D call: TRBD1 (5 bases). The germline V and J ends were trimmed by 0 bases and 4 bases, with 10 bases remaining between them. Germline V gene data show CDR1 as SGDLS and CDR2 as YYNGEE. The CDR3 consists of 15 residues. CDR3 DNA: TGTGCCAGCAGCGTAGGTCAGGGAAGCACCGGGGAGCTGTTTTTT. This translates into CASSVGQGSTGELFF.

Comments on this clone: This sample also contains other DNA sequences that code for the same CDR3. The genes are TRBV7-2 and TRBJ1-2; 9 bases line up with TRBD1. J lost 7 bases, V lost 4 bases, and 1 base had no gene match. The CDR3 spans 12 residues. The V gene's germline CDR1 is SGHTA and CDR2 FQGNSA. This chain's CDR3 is CASSSDRGGYTF. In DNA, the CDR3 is TGTGCCAGCAGCTCGGACAGGGGTGGCTACACCTTC. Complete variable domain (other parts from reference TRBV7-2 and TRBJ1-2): GAGVSQSPSNKVTEKGKDVELRCDPISGHTALYWYRQSLGQGLEFLIYFQGNSAPDKSGLPSDRFSAERTGGSVSTLTIQRTQQEDSAVYLCASSSDRGGYTFGSGTRLTVV.

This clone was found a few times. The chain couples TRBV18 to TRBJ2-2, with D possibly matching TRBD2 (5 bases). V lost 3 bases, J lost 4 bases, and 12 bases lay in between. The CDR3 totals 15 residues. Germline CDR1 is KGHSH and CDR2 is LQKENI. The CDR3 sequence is CASSPLKGVTGELFF. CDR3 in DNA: TGTGCCAGCTCACCGCTTAAGGGAGTCACCGGGGAGCTGTTTTTT.

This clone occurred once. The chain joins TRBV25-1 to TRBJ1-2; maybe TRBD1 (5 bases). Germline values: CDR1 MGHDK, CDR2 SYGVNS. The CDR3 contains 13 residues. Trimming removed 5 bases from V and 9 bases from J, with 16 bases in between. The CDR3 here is CASSSSGGVRYTF. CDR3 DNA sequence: TGTGCCAGCAGTAGTAGCGGGGGTGTTCGCTACACCTTC.

CDR3 bases: TGTGCCAGCAGCTCCGATAGGGGGATTACCTATGGCTACACCTTC. This gives the protein CASSSDRGITYGYTF. The genes are TRBV7-9 and TRBJ1-2; possibly TRBD1 for D (6 bases). Germline lookup yields CDR1 SEHNR and CDR2 FQNEAQ (reference sequence). The CDR3 has 15 residues. V lost 4 bases and J 4 bases, leaving 16 bases between the germline ends.

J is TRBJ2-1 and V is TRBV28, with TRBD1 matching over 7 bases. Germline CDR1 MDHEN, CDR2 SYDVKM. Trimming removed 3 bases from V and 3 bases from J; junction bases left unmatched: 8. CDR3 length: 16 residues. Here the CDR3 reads CASSFIGQGDYNEQFF. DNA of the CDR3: TGTGCCAGCAGTTTTATTGGCCAGGGGGACTACAATGAGCAGTTCTTC.

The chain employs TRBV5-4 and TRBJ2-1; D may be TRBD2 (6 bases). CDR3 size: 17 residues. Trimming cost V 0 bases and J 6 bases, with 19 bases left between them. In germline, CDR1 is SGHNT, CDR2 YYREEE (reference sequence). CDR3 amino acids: CASSLATGLLWGNEQFF. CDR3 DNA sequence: TGTGCCAGCAGCTTGGCTACGGGACTTTTGTGGGGCAATGAGCAGTTCTTC. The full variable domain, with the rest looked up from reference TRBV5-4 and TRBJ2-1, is ETGVTQSPTHLIKTRGQQVTLRCSSQSGHNTVSWYQQALGQGPQFIFQYYREEENGRGNFPPRFSGLQFPNYSSELNVNALELDDSALYLCASSLATGLLWGNEQFFGPGTRLTVL.

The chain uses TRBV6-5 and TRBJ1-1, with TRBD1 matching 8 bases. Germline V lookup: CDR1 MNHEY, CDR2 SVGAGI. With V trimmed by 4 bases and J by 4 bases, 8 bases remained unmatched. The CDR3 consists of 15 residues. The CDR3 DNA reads TGTGCCAGCAGTTCTCCAGGGGGCAAGGGCACTGAAGCTTTCTTT. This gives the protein CASSSPGGKGTEAFF.

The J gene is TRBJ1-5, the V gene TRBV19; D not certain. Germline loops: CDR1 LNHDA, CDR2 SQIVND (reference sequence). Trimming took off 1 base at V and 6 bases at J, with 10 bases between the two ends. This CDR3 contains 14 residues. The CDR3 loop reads CASSIGGLGQPQHF. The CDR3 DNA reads TGTGCCAGTAGTATAGGAGGGTTGGGTCAGCCCCAGCATTTT. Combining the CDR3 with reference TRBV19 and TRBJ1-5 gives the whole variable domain DGGITQSPKYLFRKEGQNVTLSCEQNLNHDAMYWYRQDPGQGLRLIYYSQIVNDFQKGDIAEGYSVSREKKESFPLTVTSAQKNPTAFYLCASSIGGLGQPQHFGDGTRLSIL.

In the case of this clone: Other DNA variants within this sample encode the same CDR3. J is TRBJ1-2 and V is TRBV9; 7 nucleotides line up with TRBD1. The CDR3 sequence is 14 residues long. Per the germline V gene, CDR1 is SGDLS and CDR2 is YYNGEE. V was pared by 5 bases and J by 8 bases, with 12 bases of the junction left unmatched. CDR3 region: CASSGTGASYGYTF. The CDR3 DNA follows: TGTGCCAGCAGTGGTACAGGGGCTAGCTACGGCTACACCTTC.

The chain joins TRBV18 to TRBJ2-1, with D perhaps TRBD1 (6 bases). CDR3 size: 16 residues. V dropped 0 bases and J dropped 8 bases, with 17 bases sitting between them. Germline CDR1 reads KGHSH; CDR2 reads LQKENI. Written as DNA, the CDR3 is TGTGCCAGCTCACCACCGCGAGGGGGAAGTATCTATGAGCAGTTCTTC. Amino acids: CASSPPRGGSIYEQFF. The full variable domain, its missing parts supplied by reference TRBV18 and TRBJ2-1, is NAGVMQNPRHLVRRRGQEARLRCSPMKGHSHVYWYRQLPEEGLKFMVYLQKENIIDESGMPKERFSAEFPKEGPSILRIQQVVRGDSAAYFCASSPPRGGSIYEQFFGPGTRLTVL.

The CDR3 protein is CASSIRGLGYTEAFF. For the CDR3, the DNA is TGTGCCAGCAGTATCCGGGGATTAGGGTACACTGAAGCTTTCTTT. The V call is TRBV27, the J call TRBJ1-1; D not resolved. The CDR3 runs 15 residues. Germline V lookup: CDR1 MNHEY, CDR2 SMNVEV (reference sequence). Trimming took 5 bases from V and 3 from J, leaving 16 bases between them.

For the CDR3, the DNA is TGTGCCAGCAGCTTAGTGCTAGCGGGGGGTCCGAACACCGGGGAGCTGTTTTTT. Translation: CASSLVLAGGPNTGELFF. The V and J genes are TRBV7-6 and TRBJ2-2, with TRBD2 identical over 11 bases. The CDR3 totals 18 residues. Germline V gives CDR1 SGHVS, CDR2 FNYEAQ. With V trimmed by 1 base and J by 0 bases, 4 bases remained unmatched.

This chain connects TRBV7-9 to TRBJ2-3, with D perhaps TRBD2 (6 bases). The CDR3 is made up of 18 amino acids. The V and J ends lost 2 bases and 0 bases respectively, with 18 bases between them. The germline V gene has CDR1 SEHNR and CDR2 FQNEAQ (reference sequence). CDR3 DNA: TGTGCCAGCAGCTTATTGGGGCTCGGGGGACCTAGCACAGATACGCAGTATTTT. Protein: CASSLLGLGGPSTDTQYF.

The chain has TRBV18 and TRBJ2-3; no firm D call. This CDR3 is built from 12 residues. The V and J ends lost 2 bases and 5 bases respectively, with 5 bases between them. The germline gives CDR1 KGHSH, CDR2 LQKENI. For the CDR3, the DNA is TGTGCCAGCTCACCATCCGGAGATACGCAGTATTTT. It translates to CASSPSGDTQYF.

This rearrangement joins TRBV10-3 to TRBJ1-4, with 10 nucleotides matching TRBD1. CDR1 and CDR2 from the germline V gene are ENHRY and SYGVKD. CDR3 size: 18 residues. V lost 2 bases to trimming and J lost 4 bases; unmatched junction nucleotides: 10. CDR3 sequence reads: CAISEVGQGITINEKLFF. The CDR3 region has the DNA TGTGCCATCAGTGAGGTGGGACAGGGGATTACCATTAATGAAAAACTGTTTTTT.

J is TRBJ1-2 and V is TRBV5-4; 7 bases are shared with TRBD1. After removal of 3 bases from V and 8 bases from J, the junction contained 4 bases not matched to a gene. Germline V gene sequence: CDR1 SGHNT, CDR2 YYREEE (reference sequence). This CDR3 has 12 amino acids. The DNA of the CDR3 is TGTGCCAGCAGCTCTGACAGGGTGGGCTACACCTTC. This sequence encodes CASSSDRVGYTF.

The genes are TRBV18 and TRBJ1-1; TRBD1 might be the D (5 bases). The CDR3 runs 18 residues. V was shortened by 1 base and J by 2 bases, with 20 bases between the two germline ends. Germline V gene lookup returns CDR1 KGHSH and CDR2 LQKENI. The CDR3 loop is CASSPLRGLPPTNTEAFF. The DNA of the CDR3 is TGTGCCAGCTCACCACTTAGGGGTCTACCGCCAACCAACACTGAAGCTTTCTTT.

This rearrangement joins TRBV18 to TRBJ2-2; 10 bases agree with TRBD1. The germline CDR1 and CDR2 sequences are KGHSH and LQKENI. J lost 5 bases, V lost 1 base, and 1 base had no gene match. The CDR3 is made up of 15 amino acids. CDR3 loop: CASSPLGQGTGELFF. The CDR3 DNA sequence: TGTGCCAGCTCACCACTGGGACAGGGGACCGGGGAGCTGTTTTTT.

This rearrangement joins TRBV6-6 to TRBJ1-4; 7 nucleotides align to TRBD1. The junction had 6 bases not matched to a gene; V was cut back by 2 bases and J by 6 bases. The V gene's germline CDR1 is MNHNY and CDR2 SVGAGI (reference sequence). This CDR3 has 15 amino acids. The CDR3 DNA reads TGTGCCAGCAGTTACGGAGACAGGGCGGATGAAAAACTGTTTTTT. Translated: CASSYGDRADEKLFF.

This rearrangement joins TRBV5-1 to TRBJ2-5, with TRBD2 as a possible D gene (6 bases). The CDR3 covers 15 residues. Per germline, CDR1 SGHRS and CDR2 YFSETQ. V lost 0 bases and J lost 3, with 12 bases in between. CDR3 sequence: CASSLGAGGKETQYF. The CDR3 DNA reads TGCGCCAGCAGCTTGGGGGCTGGCGGGAAAGAGACCCAGTACTTC.